One and the same sample provided the 23 T cell receptor beta chains below, sequenced in a study of long-term antiretroviral therapy in people with HIV. An immunoSEQ assay, version v3.0, was performed at survey level. Sequenced by immunoSEQ multiplex PCR; TCRdb stores in-frame clones only, minus some. The sample lists approximately 13,000 clones, around three quarters occurring once. The sequencing here drew on unsorted PBMCs, taken 3.1 years after starting antiretroviral therapy. These receptors originate from a man between 40 and 49 years old with HIV.

This chain uses TRBV7-8 with TRBJ1-6; D possibly corresponds to TRBD1 (5 bases). Germline V gene sequence: CDR1 SGHVS, CDR2 FQNEAQ. The CDR3 runs 14 residues. Between the trimmed V and J ends, which lost 0 bases and 8 bases, there was a span of 8 bases. DNA for the CDR3: TGTGCCAGCAGCTTAGCCCTAGGGGATTCACCCCTCCACTTT. Translation gives CASSLALGDSPLHF.

V is TRBV7-9 and J is TRBJ2-7; D possibly corresponds to TRBD1 (6 bases). Germline V gene sequence: CDR1 SEHNR, CDR2 FQNEAQ (reference sequence). This CDR3 has 14 amino acids. Trimming stripped 5 bases from V and 3 bases from J, with 14 bases between. In nucleotides, the CDR3 is TGTGCCAGCAGCCATGGACAGCCCAGCTACGAGCAGTACTTC. It translates to CASSHGQPSYEQYF.

The chain couples TRBV4-1 to TRBJ1-1; a weak D match, TRBD1 (5 bases). Germline V gene lookup returns CDR1 MGHRA and CDR2 YSYEKL. The CDR3 contains 13 residues. Trimming removed 1 base from V and 8 bases from J, with 11 bases in between. The CDR3 region has the DNA TGCGCCAGCAGCCAAGTAGCGGGGGTGGAAGCTTTCTTT. It yields the protein CASSQVAGVEAFF.

As regards this clone: An end of the junction differs from the germline gene, which may be a read error. The chain has TRBV5-3 and TRBJ1-2, with TRBD1 matching over 7 bases. TRBV5-3 is an ORF, and what it does is uncertain. This CDR3 spans 13 amino acids. CDR3 sequence: CASSFRDSYGYTF. As DNA, the CDR3 is TGTGCCAGCAGCTTCCGGGACAGCTATGGCTACACCTTC.

This chain links TRBV19 with TRBJ2-3; TRBD1 is a possible D gene (5 bases). Trimming removed 0 bases at V and 6 bases at J, with 7 bases between. CDR1 and CDR2 from the germline V gene are LNHDA and SQIVND (reference sequence). This CDR3 region has 13 residues. The chain's CDR3 is CASSIEAGDTQYF. The CDR3 nucleotides are TGTGCCAGTAGTATAGAGGCAGGGGATACGCAGTATTTT.

This clone was found a few times. CDR3 nucleotide sequence: TGTGCCAGCAGTGACCCCGTCGGAGGCTCTGGAAACACCATATATTTT. Its protein is CASSDPVGGSGNTIYF. V usage is TRBV2 and J usage is TRBJ1-3; D is unclear. The CDR3 is made up of 16 amino acids. In germline, CDR1 is SNHLY, CDR2 FYNNEI. V lost 3 bases, J lost 0 bases, and 12 bases lay in between.

The chain couples TRBV11-3 to TRBJ2-2, with D perhaps matching TRBD2 (7 bases). Between the trimmed V and J ends, which lost 3 bases and 1 base, there was a span of 9 bases. The germline V gene encodes CDR1 SGHNT and CDR2 YENEEA. This CDR3 contains 15 residues. Here the CDR3 DNA reads TGTGCCAGCAGCTTCGGGGGGCAGAACACCGGGGAGCTGTTTTTT. Translating it yields CASSFGGQNTGELFF.

CDR3 protein: CASSPAGQGAEGYTF. The DNA of the CDR3 is TGTGCCAGCAGCCCAGCGGGACAGGGGGCGGAAGGCTACACCTTC. This rearrangement joins TRBV2 to TRBJ1-2, with TRBD1 matching 12 bases. The CDR3 consists of 15 residues. V dropped 6 bases and J dropped 8; count of bases not matched to a gene: 10. Germline V gives CDR1 SNHLY, CDR2 FYNNEI.

The rearrangement uses TRBV27 and TRBJ1-5, with no clear D. V was cut by 1 base and J by 3 bases, with 4 bases left in between. The length of the CDR3 is 13 residues. Germline V gene data show CDR1 as MNHEY and CDR2 as SMNVEV (reference sequence). CDR3 DNA: TGTGCCAGCAGTTTATTCTTCAATCAGCCCCAGCATTTT. Amino acid sequence: CASSLFFNQPQHF.

This chain connects TRBV7-9 to TRBJ1-1; 7 positions match TRBD1. Trimming removed 5 bases from V and 8 bases from J; junction bases left unmatched: 8. Germline V gene data show CDR1 as SEHNR and CDR2 as FQNEAQ (reference sequence). The CDR3 has 13 residues. The CDR3 sequence: CASSPSRTGEAFF. Here the CDR3 DNA reads TGTGCCAGCAGCCCCTCAAGGACAGGAGAAGCTTTCTTT.

The chain links TRBV10-3 to TRBJ2-2; the match to TRBD1 covers 7 bases. CDR1 and CDR2 (germline): ENHRY, SYGVKD. CDR3 length equals 17 residues. After removal of 0 bases from V and 2 bases from J, the junction contained 6 bases not matched to a gene. The CDR3 nucleotides are TGTGCCATCAGTGAGTCCCGGGACAGTCCCAACACCGGGGAGCTGTTTTTT. Amino acid sequence: CAISESRDSPNTGELFF.

V is TRBV4-1 and J is TRBJ2-3, with D tentatively TRBD1 or TRBD2 (5 bases each). Trimming took off 0 bases at V and 4 bases at J, with 11 bases between the two ends. This CDR3 has 15 residues. Germline V CDR1 and CDR2: MGHRA, YSYEKL. The CDR3 DNA sequence: TGCGCCAGCAGCCAAGATGGGACGGGTGCAGATACGCAGTATTTT. Amino acid sequence: CASSQDGTGADTQYF.

The chain carries TRBV27 and TRBJ2-7; D possibly corresponds to TRBD1 (6 bases). V gave up 6 bases and J gave up 2 bases, with 20 bases separating them. This CDR3 contains 16 residues. The V gene's germline CDR1 is MNHEY and CDR2 SMNVEV (reference sequence). The CDR3 bases are TGTGCCAGCAGACTCCGGGACACCCTCGGGACCTACGAGCAGTACTTC. Protein: CASRLRDTLGTYEQYF.

This rearrangement joins TRBV4-2 to TRBJ2-3; 8 nucleotides line up with TRBD1. The CDR3 spans 17 residues. From germline, CDR1 is LGHNA and CDR2 YNFKEQ. V gave up 0 bases and J gave up 4 bases; unmatched junction bases: 9. This CDR3 is CASSQEYGTGQSDTQYF. The CDR3 DNA is TGTGCCAGCAGCCAAGAATACGGGACAGGTCAATCAGATACGCAGTATTTT.

In its sample, this clone was seen once. V and J are TRBV4-2 and TRBJ1-6, with D perhaps matching TRBD1 (5 bases). This CDR3 has 15 residues. V was shortened by 1 base and J by 6 bases, with 10 bases between the two germline ends. Germline CDR1 LGHNA, CDR2 YNFKEQ. The CDR3 here is CASSQVSGFNSPLHF. DNA for the CDR3: TGTGCCAGCAGCCAAGTGTCAGGGTTTAATTCACCCCTCCACTTT.

The CDR3 region has the DNA TGTGCCAGCAGCAATGGGGACGGGCCCCGGGGCTCCTATAATTCACCCCTCCACTTT. Its protein is CASSNGDGPRGSYNSPLHF. The chain is built from TRBV21-1 and TRBJ1-6. TRBV21-1 has pseudogene status. The CDR3 consists of 19 residues.

The chain employs TRBV11-2 and TRBJ1-1, with D unresolved. Germline CDR1 is SGHAT and CDR2 is FQNNGV. This CDR3 region has 16 residues. With 0 bases removed from V and 5 bases from J, the gap between germline ends came to 16 bases. CDR3 nucleotide sequence: TGTGCCAGCAGCTTAGATATCGAAGCAGCCCGGACTGAAGCTTTCTTT. It translates to CASSLDIEAARTEAFF.

The chain links TRBV4-2 to TRBJ2-7; D uncertain. The CDR3 runs to 14 residues. Trimming took 0 bases from V and 4 from J, leaving 10 bases between them. Germline V gene sequence: CDR1 LGHNA, CDR2 YNFKEQ. The CDR3: CASSQEWTPYEQYF. The CDR3 DNA reads as TGTGCCAGCAGCCAAGAATGGACCCCGTACGAGCAGTACTTC.

The rearrangement links TRBV10-2 to TRBJ2-1, with 9 bases that match TRBD2. The germline CDR1 and CDR2 sequences are WSHSY and SAAADI. After removal of 6 bases from V and 4 bases from J, the junction contained 10 bases not matched to a gene. The CDR3 spans 16 residues. The CDR3 DNA is TGCGCCAGCAGGGCCGGGACTAGCTTTTTATACAATGAGCAGTTCTTC. This codes for CASRAGTSFLYNEQFF.

The chain recombines TRBV6-6 with TRBJ2-4, with a weak D call TRBD1 (6 bases). Germline V CDR1 and CDR2: MNHNY, SVGAGI (reference sequence). Trimming took 6 bases from V and 0 from J, leaving 15 bases between them. The CDR3 consists of 16 residues. Here the CDR3 DNA reads TGTGCCAGCAGCCCGGGACAAAATCTAGCCAAAAACATTCAGTACTTC. This sequence encodes CASSPGQNLAKNIQYF.

The genes are TRBV4-1 and TRBJ2-3; unclear D gene. The V gene lost 3 bases and the J gene lost 2 bases, with 12 bases spanning the gap. Germline V gene lookup returns CDR1 MGHRA and CDR2 YSYEKL. CDR3 length: 15 amino acids. The CDR3, as DNA: TGCGCCAGCAGCCAGGGCGTAGGGTCCACAGATACGCAGTATTTT. Protein product: CASSQGVGSTDTQYF.

The rearrangement links TRBV4-1 to TRBJ1-2, with a possible D match to TRBD1 (6 bases). Germline values: CDR1 MGHRA, CDR2 YSYEKL. The CDR3 spans 17 residues. The V and J ends lost 3 bases and 4 bases respectively, with 21 bases between them. DNA for the CDR3: TGCGCCAGCAGCCAGAGCTGGGGGGCCGGGTTGAGCTATGGCTACACCTTC. This codes for CASSQSWGAGLSYGYTF.

This clone has only one observation. The gene calls are TRBV15 and TRBJ2-3; 13 nucleotides match TRBD2. J gave up 7 bases and V 6 bases, and 13 bases lay outside the gene matches. The CDR3 covers 17 residues. In germline, CDR1 is LNHNV, CDR2 YYDKDF (reference sequence). The CDR3, as DNA: TGTGCCACCAGTCGAGGGTCGTCGGGACTAGCGGGGTATACGCAGTATTTT. This translates into CATSRGSSGLAGYTQYF.